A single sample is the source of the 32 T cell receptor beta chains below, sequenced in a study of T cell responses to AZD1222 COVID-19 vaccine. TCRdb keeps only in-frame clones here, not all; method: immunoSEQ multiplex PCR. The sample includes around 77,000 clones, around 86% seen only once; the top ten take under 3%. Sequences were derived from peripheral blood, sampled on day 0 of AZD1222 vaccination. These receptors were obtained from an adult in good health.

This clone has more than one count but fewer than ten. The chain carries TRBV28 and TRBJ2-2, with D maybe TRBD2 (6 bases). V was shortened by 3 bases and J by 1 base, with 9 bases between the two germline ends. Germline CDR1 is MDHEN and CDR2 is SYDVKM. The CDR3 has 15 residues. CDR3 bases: TGTGCCAGCAGTTTCAGCGGGTGGAACACCGGGGAGCTGTTTTTT. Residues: CASSFSGWNTGELFF.

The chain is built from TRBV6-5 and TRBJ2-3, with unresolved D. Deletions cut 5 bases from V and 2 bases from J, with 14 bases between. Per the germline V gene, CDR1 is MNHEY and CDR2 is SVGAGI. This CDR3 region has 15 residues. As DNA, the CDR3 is TGTGCCAGCAGTCCCGAGAGGACGCCCACAGATACGCAGTATTTT. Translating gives CASSPERTPTDTQYF.

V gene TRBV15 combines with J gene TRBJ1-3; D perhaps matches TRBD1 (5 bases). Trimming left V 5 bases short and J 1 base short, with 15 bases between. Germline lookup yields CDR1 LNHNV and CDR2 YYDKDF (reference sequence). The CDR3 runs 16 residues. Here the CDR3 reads CATSGRGVVSGNTIYF. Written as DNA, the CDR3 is TGTGCCACCAGCGGGAGAGGGGTTGTGTCTGGAAACACCATATATTTT. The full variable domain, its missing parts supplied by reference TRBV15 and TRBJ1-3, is DAMVIQNPRYQVTQFGKPVTLSCSQTLNHNVMYWYQQKSSQAPKLLFHYYDKDFNNEADTPDNFQSRRPNTSFCFLDIRSPGLGDTAMYLCATSGRGVVSGNTIYFGEGSWLTVV.

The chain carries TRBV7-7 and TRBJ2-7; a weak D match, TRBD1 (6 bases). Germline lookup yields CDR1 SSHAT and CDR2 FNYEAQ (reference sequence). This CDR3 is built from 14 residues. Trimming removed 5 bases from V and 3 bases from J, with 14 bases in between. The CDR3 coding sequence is TGTGCCAGCAGCCCCACCAGGGGAAGCTACGAGCAGTACTTC. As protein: CASSPTRGSYEQYF.

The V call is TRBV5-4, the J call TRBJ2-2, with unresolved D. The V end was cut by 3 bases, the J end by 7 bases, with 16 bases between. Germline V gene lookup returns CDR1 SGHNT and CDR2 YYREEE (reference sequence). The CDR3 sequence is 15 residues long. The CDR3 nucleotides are TGTGCCAGCAGCTGGAATACCCTATCGGGCGGGGAGCTGTTTTTT. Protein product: CASSWNTLSGGELFF. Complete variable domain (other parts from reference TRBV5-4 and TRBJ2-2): ETGVTQSPTHLIKTRGQQVTLRCSSQSGHNTVSWYQQALGQGPQFIFQYYREEENGRGNFPPRFSGLQFPNYSSELNVNALELDDSALYLCASSWNTLSGGELFFGEGSRLTVL.

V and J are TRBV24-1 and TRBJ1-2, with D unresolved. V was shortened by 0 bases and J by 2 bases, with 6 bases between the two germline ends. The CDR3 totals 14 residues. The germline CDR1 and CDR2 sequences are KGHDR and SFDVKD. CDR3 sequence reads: CATSDLNRNYGYTF. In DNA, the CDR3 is TGTGCCACCAGTGATTTGAATAGAAACTATGGCTACACCTTC.

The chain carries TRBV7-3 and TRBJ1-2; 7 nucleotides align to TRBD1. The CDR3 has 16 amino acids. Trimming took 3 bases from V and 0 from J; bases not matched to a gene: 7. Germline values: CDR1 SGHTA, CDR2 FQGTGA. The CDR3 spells CASSLTAGGTNYGYTF. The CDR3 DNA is TGTGCCAGCAGCTTGACAGCAGGGGGAACTAACTATGGCTACACCTTC.

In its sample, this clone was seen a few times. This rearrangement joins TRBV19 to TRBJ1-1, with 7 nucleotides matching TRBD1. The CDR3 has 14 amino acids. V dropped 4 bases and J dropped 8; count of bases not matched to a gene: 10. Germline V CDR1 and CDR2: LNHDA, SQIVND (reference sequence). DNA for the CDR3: TGTGCCAGTAGTACCCGGACAGGAGCCGACGAAGCTTTCTTT. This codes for CASSTRTGADEAFF. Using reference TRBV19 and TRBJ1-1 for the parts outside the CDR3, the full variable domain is DGGITQSPKYLFRKEGQNVTLSCEQNLNHDAMYWYRQDPGQGLRLIYYSQIVNDFQKGDIAEGYSVSREKKESFPLTVTSAQKNPTAFYLCASSTRTGADEAFFGQGTRLTVV.

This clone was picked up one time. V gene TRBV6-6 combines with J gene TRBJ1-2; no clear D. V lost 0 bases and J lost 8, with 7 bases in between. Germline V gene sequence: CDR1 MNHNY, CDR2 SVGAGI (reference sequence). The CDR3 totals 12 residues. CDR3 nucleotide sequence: TGTGCCAGCAGTTACTCGGAAAGAGGCTACACCTTC. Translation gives CASSYSERGYTF.

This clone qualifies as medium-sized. The CDR3 here is CASKTNEQFF. In DNA form, the CDR3 reads TGTGCCAGCAAGACCAATGAGCAGTTCTTC. The V call is TRBV2, the J call TRBJ2-1; D ambiguous. Trimming shortened V by 7 bases and J by 6 bases, and 4 bases separated the two germline ends. The germline V gene encodes CDR1 SNHLY and CDR2 FYNNEI. This CDR3 region has 10 residues.

The CDR3 spells CASTVTGGRFYGYTF. CDR3 nucleotides: TGTGCCAGCACCGTTACGGGGGGGCGTTTCTATGGCTACACCTTC. The gene calls are TRBV7-2 and TRBJ1-2; D perhaps matches TRBD1 (6 bases). The CDR3 runs 15 residues. Between the trimmed V and J ends, which lost 7 bases and 4 bases, there was a span of 19 bases. Germline-derived CDR1 and CDR2 are SGHTA and FQGNSA.

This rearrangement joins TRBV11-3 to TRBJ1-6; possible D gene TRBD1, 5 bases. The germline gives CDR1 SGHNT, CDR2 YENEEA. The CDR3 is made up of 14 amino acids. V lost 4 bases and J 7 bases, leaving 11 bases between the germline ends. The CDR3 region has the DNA TGTGCCAGCAGCTCCGGGACTTACAATTCACCCCTCCACTTT. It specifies CASSSGTYNSPLHF.

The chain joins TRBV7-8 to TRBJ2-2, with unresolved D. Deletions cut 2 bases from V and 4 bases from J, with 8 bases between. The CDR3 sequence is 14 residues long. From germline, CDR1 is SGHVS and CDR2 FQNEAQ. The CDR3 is CASSLTLFTGELFF. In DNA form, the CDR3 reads TGTGCCAGCAGCTTAACGCTCTTCACCGGGGAGCTGTTTTTT. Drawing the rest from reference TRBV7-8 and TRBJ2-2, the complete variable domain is GAGVSQSPRYKVAKRGQDVALRCDPISGHVSLFWYQQALGQGPEFLTYFQNEAQLDKSGLPSDRFFAERPEGSVSTLKIQRTQQEDSAVYLCASSLTLFTGELFFGEGSRLTVL.

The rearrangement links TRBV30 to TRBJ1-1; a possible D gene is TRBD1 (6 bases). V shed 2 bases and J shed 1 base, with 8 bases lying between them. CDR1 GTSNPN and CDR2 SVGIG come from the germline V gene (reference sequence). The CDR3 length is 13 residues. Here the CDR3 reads CAWSTQGNTEAFF. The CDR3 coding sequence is TGTGCCTGGAGTACACAGGGGAACACTGAAGCTTTCTTT.

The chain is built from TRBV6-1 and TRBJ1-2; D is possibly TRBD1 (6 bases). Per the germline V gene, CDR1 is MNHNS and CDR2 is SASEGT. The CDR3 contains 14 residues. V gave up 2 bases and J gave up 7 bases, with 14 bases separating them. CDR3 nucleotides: TGTGCCAGCAGTGAAAGCGGGGGCAGGGGTGGCTACACCTTC. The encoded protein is CASSESGGRGGYTF.

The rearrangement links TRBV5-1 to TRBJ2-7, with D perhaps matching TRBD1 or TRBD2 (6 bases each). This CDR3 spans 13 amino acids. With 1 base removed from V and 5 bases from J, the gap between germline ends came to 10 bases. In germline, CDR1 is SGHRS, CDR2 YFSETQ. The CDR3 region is CASSLRGLNEQYF. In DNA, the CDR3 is TGCGCCAGCAGCTTGCGGGGGCTCAACGAGCAGTACTTC.

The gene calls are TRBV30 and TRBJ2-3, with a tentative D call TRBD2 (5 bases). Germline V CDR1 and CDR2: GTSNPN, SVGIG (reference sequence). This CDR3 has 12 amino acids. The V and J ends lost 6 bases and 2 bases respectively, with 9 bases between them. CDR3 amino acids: CACLRATDTQYF. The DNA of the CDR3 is TGTGCCTGTCTGCGGGCCACAGATACGCAGTATTTT.

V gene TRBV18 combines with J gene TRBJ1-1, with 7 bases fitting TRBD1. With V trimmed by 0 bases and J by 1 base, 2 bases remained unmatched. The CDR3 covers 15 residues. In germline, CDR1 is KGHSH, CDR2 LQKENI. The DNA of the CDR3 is TGTGCCAGCTCACCACCACGGGACAGGAACACTGAAGCTTTCTTT. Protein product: CASSPPRDRNTEAFF.

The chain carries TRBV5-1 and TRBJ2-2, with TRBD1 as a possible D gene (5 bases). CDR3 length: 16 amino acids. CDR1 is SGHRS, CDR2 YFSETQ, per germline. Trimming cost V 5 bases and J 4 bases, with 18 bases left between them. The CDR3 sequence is CASSSLRPGLTGELFF. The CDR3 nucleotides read TGCGCCAGCAGTTCACTGAGGCCAGGGCTCACCGGGGAGCTGTTTTTT.

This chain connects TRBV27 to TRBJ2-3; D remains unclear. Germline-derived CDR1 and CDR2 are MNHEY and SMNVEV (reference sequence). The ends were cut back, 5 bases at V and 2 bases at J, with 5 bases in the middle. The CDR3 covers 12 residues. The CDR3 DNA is TGTGCCAGCAGTGGCCACACAGATACGCAGTATTTT. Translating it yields CASSGHTDTQYF.

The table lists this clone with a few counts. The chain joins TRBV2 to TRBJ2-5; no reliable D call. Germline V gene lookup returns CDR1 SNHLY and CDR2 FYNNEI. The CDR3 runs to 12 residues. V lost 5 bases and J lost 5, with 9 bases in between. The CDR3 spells CASSLNVETQYF. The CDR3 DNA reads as TGTGCCAGCAGTCTTAATGTGGAGACCCAGTACTTC.

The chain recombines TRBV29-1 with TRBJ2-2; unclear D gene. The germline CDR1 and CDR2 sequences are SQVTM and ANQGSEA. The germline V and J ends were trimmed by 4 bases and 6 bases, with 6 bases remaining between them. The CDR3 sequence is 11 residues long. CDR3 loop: CSVGEAGELFF. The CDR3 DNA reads TGCAGCGTTGGAGAGGCCGGGGAGCTGTTTTTT.

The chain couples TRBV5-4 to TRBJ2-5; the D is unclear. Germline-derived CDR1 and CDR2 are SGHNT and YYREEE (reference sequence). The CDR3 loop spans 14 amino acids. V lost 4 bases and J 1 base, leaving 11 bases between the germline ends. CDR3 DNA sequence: TGTGCCAGCAGCCCAACCGAAACCCAAGAGACCCAGTACTTC. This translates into CASSPTETQETQYF.

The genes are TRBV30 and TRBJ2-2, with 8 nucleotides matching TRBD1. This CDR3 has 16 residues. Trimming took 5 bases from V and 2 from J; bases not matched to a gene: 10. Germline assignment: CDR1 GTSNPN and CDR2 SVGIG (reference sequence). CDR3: CAWASRDRINTGELFF. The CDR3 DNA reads TGTGCCTGGGCGTCCCGGGACAGGATCAACACCGGGGAGCTGTTTTTT.

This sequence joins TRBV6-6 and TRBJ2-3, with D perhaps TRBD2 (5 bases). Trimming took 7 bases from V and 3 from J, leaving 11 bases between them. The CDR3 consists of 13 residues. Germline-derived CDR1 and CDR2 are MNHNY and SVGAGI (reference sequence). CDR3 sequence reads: CASTRLLTDTQYF. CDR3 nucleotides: TGTGCCAGCACCCGACTATTGACAGATACGCAGTATTTT.

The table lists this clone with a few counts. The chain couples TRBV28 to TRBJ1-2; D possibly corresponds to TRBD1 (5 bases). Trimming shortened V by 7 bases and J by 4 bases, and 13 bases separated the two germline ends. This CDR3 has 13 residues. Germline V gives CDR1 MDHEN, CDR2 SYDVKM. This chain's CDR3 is CASKKVGAYGYTF. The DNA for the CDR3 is TGTGCCAGCAAAAAAGTTGGGGCCTATGGCTACACCTTC.

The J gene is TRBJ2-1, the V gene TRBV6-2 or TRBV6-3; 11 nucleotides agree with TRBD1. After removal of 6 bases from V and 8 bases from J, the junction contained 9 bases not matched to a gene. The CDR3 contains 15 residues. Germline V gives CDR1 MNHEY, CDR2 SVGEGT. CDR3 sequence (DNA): TGTGCCAGCAGCGACACTCCGGGACAGGGGGATGAGCAGTTCTTC. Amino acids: CASSDTPGQGDEQFF.

The CDR3 nucleotides read TGTGCCAGCAGCTCGGACAGAACTAACTATGGCTACACCTTC. Its protein is CASSSDRTNYGYTF. The gene calls are TRBV5-8 and TRBJ1-2; TRBD1 is a possible D gene (6 bases). V lost 3 bases, J lost 0 bases, and 9 bases lay in between. In germline, CDR1 is SGHTS, CDR2 YDEGEE. The CDR3 contains 14 residues.

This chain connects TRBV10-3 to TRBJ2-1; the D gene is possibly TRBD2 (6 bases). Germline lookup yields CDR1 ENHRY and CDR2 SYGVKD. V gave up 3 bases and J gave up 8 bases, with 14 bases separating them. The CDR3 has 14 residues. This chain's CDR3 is CAISERESSYEQFF. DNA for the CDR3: TGTGCCATCAGTGAACGGGAGAGTAGCTATGAGCAGTTCTTC.

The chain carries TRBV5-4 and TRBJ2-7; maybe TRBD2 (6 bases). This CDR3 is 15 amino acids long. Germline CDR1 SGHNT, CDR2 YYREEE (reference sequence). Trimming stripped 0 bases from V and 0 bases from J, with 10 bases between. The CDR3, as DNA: TGTGCCAGCAGCTTGGTGGGACTTTCCTCCTACGAGCAGTACTTC. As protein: CASSLVGLSSYEQYF.

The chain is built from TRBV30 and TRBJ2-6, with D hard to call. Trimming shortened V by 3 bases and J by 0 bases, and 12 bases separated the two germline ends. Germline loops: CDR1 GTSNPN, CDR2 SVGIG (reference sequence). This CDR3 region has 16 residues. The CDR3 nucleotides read TGTGCCTGGAGGCATTCCTCCTACTCTGGGGCCAACGTCCTGACTTTC. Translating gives CAWRHSSYSGANVLTF.

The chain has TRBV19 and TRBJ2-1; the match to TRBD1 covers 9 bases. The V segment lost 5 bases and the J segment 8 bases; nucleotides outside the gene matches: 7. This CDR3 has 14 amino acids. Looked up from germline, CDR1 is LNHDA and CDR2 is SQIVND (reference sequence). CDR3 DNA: TGTGCCAGTAGTCCTCCGGGACAGGGCGATGAGCAGTTCTTC. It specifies CASSPPGQGDEQFF.